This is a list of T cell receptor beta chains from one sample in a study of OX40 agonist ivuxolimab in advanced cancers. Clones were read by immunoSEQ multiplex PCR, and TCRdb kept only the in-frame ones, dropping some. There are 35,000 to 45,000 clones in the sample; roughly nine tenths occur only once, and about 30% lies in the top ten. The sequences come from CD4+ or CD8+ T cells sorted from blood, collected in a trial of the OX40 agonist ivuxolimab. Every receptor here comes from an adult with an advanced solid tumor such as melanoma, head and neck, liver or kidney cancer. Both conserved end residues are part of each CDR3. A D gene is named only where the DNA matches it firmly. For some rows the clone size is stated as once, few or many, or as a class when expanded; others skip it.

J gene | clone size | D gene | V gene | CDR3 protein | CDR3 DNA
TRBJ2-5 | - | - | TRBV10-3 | CAISESVGEGGETQYF | TGTGCCATCAGTGAGTCTGTAGGGGAAGGAGGAGAGACCCAGTACTTC
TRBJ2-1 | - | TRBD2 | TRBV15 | CATSRDSGTNEQFF | TGTGCCACCAGCAGAGACTCGGGGACTAACGAGCAGTTCTTC
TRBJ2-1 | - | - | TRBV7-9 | CASSFFHNEQFF | TGTGCCAGCAGCTTTTTCCACAATGAGCAGTTCTTC
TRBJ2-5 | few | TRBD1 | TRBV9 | CASSGSGTAQETQYF | TGTGCCAGCAGCGGGTCTGGGACAGCCCAAGAGACCCAGTACTTC
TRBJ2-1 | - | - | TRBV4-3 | CASSQEGTYSSYNEQFF | TGCGCCAGCAGCCAAGAAGGGACTTATAGCTCCTACAATGAGCAGTTCTTC
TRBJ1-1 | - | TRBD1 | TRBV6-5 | CASRPGGNAEAFF | TGTGCCAGCAGGCCAGGGGGTAACGCTGAAGCTTTCTTT
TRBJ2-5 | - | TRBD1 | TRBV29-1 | CSVAGQVGYQETQYF | TGCAGCGTTGCAGGACAGGTTGGGTACCAAGAGACCCAGTACTTC
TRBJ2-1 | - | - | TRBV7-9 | CASTSGPSNEQFF | TGTGCCAGCACCTCGGGACCATCCAATGAGCAGTTCTTC
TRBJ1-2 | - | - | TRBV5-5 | CASSSPFGNYGYTF | TGTGCCAGCAGCTCTCCCTTCGGTAACTATGGCTACACCTTC
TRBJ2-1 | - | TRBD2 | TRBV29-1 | CSVRGLAGSKSSYNEQFF | TGCAGCGTCCGGGGACTAGCGGGATCTAAGAGCTCCTACAATGAGCAGTTCTTC
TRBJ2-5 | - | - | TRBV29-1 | CSVEILIWDQETQYF | TGCAGCGTTGAAATATTAATCTGGGACCAAGAGACCCAGTACTTC
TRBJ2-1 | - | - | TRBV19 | CASSASGDPSNEQFF | TGTGCCAGTAGTGCTTCAGGGGACCCTTCCAATGAGCAGTTCTTC
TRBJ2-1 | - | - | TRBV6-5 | CASSMGGPYNEQFF | TGTGCCAGCAGTATGGGGGGTCCCTACAATGAGCAGTTCTTC
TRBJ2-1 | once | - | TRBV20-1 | CSASLDNEQFF | TGCAGTGCTTCACTGGACAATGAGCAGTTCTTC
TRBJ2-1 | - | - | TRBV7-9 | CASSLEAGEQFF | TGTGCCAGCAGCTTGGAAGCAGGTGAGCAGTTCTTC
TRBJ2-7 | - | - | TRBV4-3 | CASSQEWQGTYEQYF | TGCGCCAGCAGCCAAGAATGGCAGGGGACCTACGAGCAGTACTTC
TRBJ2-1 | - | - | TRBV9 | CASSPRAGSYNEQFF | TGTGCCAGCAGCCCGCGGGCGGGATCCTACAATGAGCAGTTCTTC
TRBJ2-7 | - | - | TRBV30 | CAWSPSAQLTEQYF | TGTGCCTGGAGTCCTTCAGCTCAGTTGACCGAGCAGTACTTC
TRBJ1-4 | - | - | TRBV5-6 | CASSVGTALGEKLFF | TGTGCCAGCAGCGTAGGTACAGCTTTGGGTGAAAAACTGTTTTTT
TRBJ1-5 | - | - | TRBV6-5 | CASSPGRYSNQPQHF | TGTGCCAGCAGCCCCGGACGGTATAGCAATCAGCCCCAGCATTTT
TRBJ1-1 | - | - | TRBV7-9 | CASSSAGPEAFF | TGTGCCAGCAGCTCTGCAGGGCCTGAAGCTTTCTTT
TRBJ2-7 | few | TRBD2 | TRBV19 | CASSPGTSGSYEQYF | TGTGCCAGTAGTCCGGGGACTAGCGGTTCCTACGAGCAGTACTTC
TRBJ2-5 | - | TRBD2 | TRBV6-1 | CASRVGLAGGKTQYF | TGTGCCAGCAGGGTCGGACTAGCGGGAGGAAAGACCCAGTACTTC
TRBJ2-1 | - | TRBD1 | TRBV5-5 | CASSNEGQPNEQFF | TGTGCCAGCAGCAACGAGGGACAGCCCAATGAGCAGTTCTTC
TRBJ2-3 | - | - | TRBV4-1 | CASSQGWGTDTQYF | TGCGCCAGCAGCCAAGGGTGGGGCACAGATACGCAGTATTTT
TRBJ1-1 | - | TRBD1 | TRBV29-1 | CSVENRGRWNTEAFF | TGCAGCGTTGAGAACAGGGGTAGGTGGAACACTGAAGCTTTCTTT
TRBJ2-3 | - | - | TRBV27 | CASSLYVGADTQYF | TGTGCCAGCAGTTTATACGTCGGTGCAGATACGCAGTATTTT
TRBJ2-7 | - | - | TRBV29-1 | CSAIDQASYEQYF | TGCAGCGCTATAGACCAGGCCTCCTACGAGCAGTACTTC
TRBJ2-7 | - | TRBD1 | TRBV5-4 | CASSPPRGYEQYF | TGTGCCAGCAGCCCCCCCAGGGGGTACGAGCAGTACTTC
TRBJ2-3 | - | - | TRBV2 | CASSEREHTDTQYF | TGTGCCAGCAGTGAGCGGGAACACACAGATACGCAGTATTTT
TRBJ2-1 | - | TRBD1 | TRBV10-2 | CASSVYRGSYNEQFF | TGCGCCAGCAGTGTATACAGGGGATCCTACAATGAGCAGTTCTTC
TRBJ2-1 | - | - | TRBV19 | CASSIFFVGGSNEQFF | TGTGCCAGTAGTATTTTCTTCGTCGGGGGTTCGAATGAGCAGTTCTTC
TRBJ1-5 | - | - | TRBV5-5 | CASSLGTSNQPQHF | TGTGCCAGCAGCTTAGGGACTTCGAATCAGCCCCAGCATTTT
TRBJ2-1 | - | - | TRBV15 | CATSGLGDQVYNEQFF | TGTGCCACCAGCGGCCTAGGGGATCAAGTCTACAATGAGCAGTTCTTC
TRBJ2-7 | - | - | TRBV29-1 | CSVEDQVQRYF | TGCAGCGTTGAAGATCAGGTCCAAAGGTACTTC
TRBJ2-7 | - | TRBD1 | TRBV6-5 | CASSLRDSRYEQYF | TGTGCCAGCAGTCTCCGGGACAGCAGATACGAGCAGTACTTC
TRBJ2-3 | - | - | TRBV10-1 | CASSESTADTQYF | TGCGCCAGCAGTGAGTCGACAGCAGATACGCAGTATTTT
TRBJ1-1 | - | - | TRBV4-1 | CASSQVQAGSNTEAFF | TGCGCCAGCAGCCAAGTGCAGGCAGGATCGAACACTGAAGCTTTCTTT
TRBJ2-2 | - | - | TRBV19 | CASKRQTAAGELFF | TGTGCCAGTAAGAGACAGACTGCGGCCGGGGAGCTGTTTTTT
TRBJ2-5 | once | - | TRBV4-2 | CASSQMIGPDQETQYF | TGTGCCAGCAGCCAAATGATAGGACCGGATCAAGAGACCCAGTACTTC
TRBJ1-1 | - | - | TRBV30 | CAWMAGASEENTEAFF | TGTGCCTGGATGGCCGGGGCCTCGGAGGAGAACACTGAAGCTTTCTTT
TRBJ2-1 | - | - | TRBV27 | CASSFGAALSEQFF | TGTGCCAGCAGTTTCGGGGCTGCGTTGTCTGAGCAGTTCTTC
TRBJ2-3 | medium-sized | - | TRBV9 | CASSEFDQHTDTQYF | TGTGCCAGCAGCGAGTTTGACCAGCACACAGATACGCAGTATTTT
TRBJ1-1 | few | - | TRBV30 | CAWTEVTEAFF | TGTGCCTGGACCGAAGTCACTGAAGCTTTCTTT
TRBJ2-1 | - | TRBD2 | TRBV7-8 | CASSSLAGVKYNEQFF | TGTGCCAGCAGCTCCTTAGCGGGAGTAAAGTACAATGAGCAGTTCTTC
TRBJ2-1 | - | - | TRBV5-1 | CASSLAAPNNEQFF | TGCGCCAGCAGCTTGGCAGCTCCAAACAATGAGCAGTTCTTC
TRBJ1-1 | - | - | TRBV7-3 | CASSLTAGMNTEAFF | TGTGCCAGCAGCTTAACGGCCGGAATGAACACTGAAGCTTTCTTT
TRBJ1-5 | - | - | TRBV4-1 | CASSQGAGHSNQPQHF | TGCGCCAGCAGCCAAGGGGCGGGTCATAGCAATCAGCCCCAGCATTTT
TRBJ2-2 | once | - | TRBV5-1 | CASIGDNTGELFF | TGCGCCAGCATTGGTGATAACACCGGGGAGCTGTTTTTT
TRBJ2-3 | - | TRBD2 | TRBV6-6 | CASSILAGGRSDTQYF | TGTGCCAGCAGCATACTAGCGGGAGGGCGGTCAGATACGCAGTATTTT
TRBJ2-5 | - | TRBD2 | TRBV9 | CASSRSGRAMETQYF | TGTGCCAGCAGCAGGAGCGGGAGGGCCATGGAGACCCAGTACTTC
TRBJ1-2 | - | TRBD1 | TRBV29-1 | CSVRTGKGYTF | TGCAGCGTCAGGACAGGGAAAGGCTACACCTTC
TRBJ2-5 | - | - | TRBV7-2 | CASSPDQIRETQYF | TGTGCCAGCAGCCCGGACCAGATACGAGAGACCCAGTACTTC
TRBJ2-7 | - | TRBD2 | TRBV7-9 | CASRPPGLVYEQYF | TGTGCCAGCAGACCGCCGGGACTAGTCTACGAGCAGTACTTC
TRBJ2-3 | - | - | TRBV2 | CAFGKGGPADTQYF | TGTGCCTTCGGAAAGGGGGGACCCGCAGATACGCAGTATTTT
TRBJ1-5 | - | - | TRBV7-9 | CASSLVADQPQHF | TGTGCCAGCAGCTTAGTTGCAGATCAGCCCCAGCATTTT
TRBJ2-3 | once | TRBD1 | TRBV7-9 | CASSPYRGQGADTQYF | TGTGCCAGCAGCCCCTACAGGGGCCAAGGGGCAGATACGCAGTATTTT
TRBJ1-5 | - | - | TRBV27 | CASSLTVNQPQHF | TGTGCCAGCAGTTTGACAGTCAATCAGCCCCAGCATTTT